This TCR beta chain was recorded in a study of blood T cell repertoires in COVID-19. About the study: Donors in the United States, Italy and Spain gave samples during acute or convalescent COVID-19.

Trimming took 5 bases from V and 5 from J, leaving 12 bases between them. CDR1 WNHNN and CDR2 SYGVQD come from the germline V gene (reference sequence). The CDR3 runs to 13 residues. Some clones are missing from TCRdb's copy, which holds only in-frame ones; the method was immunoSEQ multiplex PCR. The sample contains roughly 160,000 clones, 87% of which appear only once. This clone was picked up one time. Enrollees, 18 to 89 years old, lived in 24 US areas. Donors in Cohort 3 counted as recovered after two negative PCRs, clearance, or symptom resolution. Material for sequencing was PBMCs or T cells enriched from blood (not recorded which). The receptor was derived from a woman in her 50s who had recovered from COVID-19. The rearrangement joins TRBV10-1 to TRBJ2-5; D remains ambiguous. Here the CDR3 reads CASSRVPKETQYF. The CDR3 nucleotides read TGCGCCAGCAGTCGCGTCCCCAAGGAGACCCAGTACTTC.